This T cell receptor beta chain is from a study of blood T cell repertoires in COVID-19. With V trimmed by 1 base and J by 3 bases, 6 bases remained unmatched. The CDR3 length is 17 residues. Germline loops: CDR1 KGHSH, CDR2 LQKENI. Here immunoSEQ multiplex PCR was the method, and the copy in TCRdb shows in-frame clones only, minus some. The sample shows fewer than 250,000 clones, 84% of them seen only once. This clone has a handful of counts. The TCR originated in a man aged 50-59 years with acute or convalescent COVID-19. The source material was peripheral blood. This chain connects TRBV18 to TRBJ1-3, with 10 bases that match TRBD1. CDR3 sequence: CASSPRQGAMSGNTIYF. The CDR3, as DNA: TGTGCCAGCTCACCACGACAGGGGGCGATGAGTGGAAACACCATATATTTT.